A few counts support the clone carrying this TCR beta chain. Its antigen remains unknown. These data originate in a study of T-cell reconstitution after alpha-beta-depleted transplantation in children. V was clipped by 3 bases and J by 3 bases; unmatched bases: 5. The CDR3 runs 15 residues. From germline, CDR1 is KGHSH and CDR2 LQKENI. Findings and caveats of the study: Alpha-beta T cells about two months after transplant reportedly derived from several hundred expanded graft clones. Newly produced T cells mostly accounted for T-cell counts and diversity one year post-transplant.

Preparation of the TCRbeta library involved a method that used unique molecular identifiers. Using its own MiXCR run on the PCR reads, TCRdb lists one record per CDR3 protein. The table shows around 440,000 distinct CDR3 sequences, with 10% to 13% occurring only once. The sequences come from PBMCs, collected before TCRalphabeta/CD19-depleted stem cell transplant. V is TRBV18 and J is TRBJ2-7, with 10 bases aligning to TRBD1. The receptor's source is a child aged 2 to 10 with inherited bone marrow failure, due to receive a stem cell transplant. The CDR3 sequence is CASSPRQGAVYEQYF. For the CDR3, the DNA is TGTGCCAGCTCACCTAGACAGGGGGCAGTCTACGAGCAGTACTTC.